What follows are 14 T cell receptor beta chains derived from one specimen sequenced in a study of cytomegalovirus exposure and HLA in healthy donors (dated by TCRdb to about 2017). To prepare the library, the immunoSEQ multiplex PCR assay was applied. A mixture of 60 forward primers for TCR Vbeta segments and 13 reverse primers for TCR Jbeta segments was used in the multiplex PCR. Imported from immuneACCESS, the table was reduced by TCRdb to in-frame sequences with V and J called. These copies leave out some clones; in studies compared against another copy, an unresolved V gene accounts for under half, and the cause of the remainder is not known. This sample holds 200,000 to 300,000 clones; roughly 82% were observed only once. The ten biggest clones cover around 5.4% of the sample. Material: PBMCs. These receptors all come from a woman in her 40s in good health and CMV-seropositive.

The chain couples TRBV6-5 to TRBJ2-1; D gene ambiguous. This CDR3 spans 13 amino acids. With 4 bases removed from V and 7 bases from J, the gap between germline ends came to 11 bases. Germline CDR1 is MNHEY and CDR2 is SVGAGI. The CDR3 bases are TGTGCCAGCAGTTCACACCCAGGAAATGAGCAGTTCTTC. Protein: CASSSHPGNEQFF.

The chain joins TRBV27 to TRBJ1-6; unclear D gene. The V end lost 3 bases, the J end lost 12 bases, and 12 bases lay between the germline ends. CDR3 size: 13 residues. Per germline, CDR1 MNHEY and CDR2 SMNVEV (reference sequence). The CDR3 reads CASSFHSAGPLHF. DNA for the CDR3: TGTGCCAGCAGTTTTCACAGCGCGGGACCCCTCCACTTT.

V usage is TRBV6-1 and J usage is TRBJ2-5, with 9 bases that match TRBD1. The J call could be wrong; TRBJ2-7 is a better fit for the DNA end. The CDR3 is made up of 15 amino acids. Germline values: CDR1 MNHNS, CDR2 SASEGT. The CDR3: CASSASGTGSYEQYF. CDR3 in DNA: TGTGCCAGCAGTGCCTCCGGGACAGGGAGCTACGAGCAGTACTTC.

The J gene is TRBJ1-2, the V gene TRBV5-4, with TRBD1 matching 10 bases. CDR3 length: 17 amino acids. With V trimmed by 2 bases and J by 2 bases, 9 bases remained unmatched. CDR1 is SGHNT, CDR2 YYREEE, per germline (reference sequence). The CDR3 sequence: CASSFDSTGGRNYGYTF. Here the CDR3 DNA reads TGTGCCAGCAGCTTCGATTCGACAGGGGGCCGAAACTATGGCTACACCTTC.

V gene TRBV9 combines with J gene TRBJ2-3; 10 bases are shared with TRBD2. CDR1 and CDR2 from the germline V gene are SGDLS and YYNGEE. The CDR3 spans 14 residues. The V gene end was trimmed by 4 bases and the J gene end by 13 bases; junction bases not matched to a gene: 12. The CDR3, as DNA: TGTGCCAGCAGCCCTCGCGGCAGCGGGGGGGCCGAGTATTTT. It yields the protein CASSPRGSGGAEYF.

The V call is TRBV2, the J call TRBJ1-2, with D possibly being TRBD1 (5 bases). This CDR3 has 14 amino acids. Germline assignment: CDR1 SNHLY and CDR2 FYNNEI. V was clipped by 4 bases and J by 5 bases, with 14 bases between them. The CDR3 nucleotides are TGTGCCAGCAGTGCAGGGTTCGGGCCGTATGGCTACACCTTC. Translating it yields CASSAGFGPYGYTF.

The rearrangement joins TRBV5-4 to TRBJ2-5; 7 bases map to TRBD1. The CDR3 is made up of 14 amino acids. CDR1 and CDR2 from the germline V gene are SGHNT and YYREEE (reference sequence). Trimming took 2 bases from V and 3 from J; bases not matched to a gene: 4. DNA for the CDR3: TGTGCCAGCAGCTTACCCACAGGGGAAGAGACCCAGTACTTC. Protein product: CASSLPTGEETQYF.

The gene calls are TRBV27 and TRBJ2-1; 11 positions match TRBD2. The CDR3 contains 15 residues. The V gene's germline CDR1 is MNHEY and CDR2 SMNVEV (reference sequence). V lost 1 base, J lost 7 bases, and 3 bases stayed unmatched. CDR3: CASSLWSSGRNEQFF. CDR3 DNA: TGTGCCAGCAGTTTATGGTCTAGCGGGAGGAATGAGCAGTTCTTC.

The sample holds one count of this clone. V is TRBV19 and J is TRBJ2-7; D possibly corresponds to TRBD1 (6 bases). V was trimmed by 7 bases and J by 4 bases, leaving 17 bases between them. Germline V CDR1 and CDR2: LNHDA, SQIVND (reference sequence). The CDR3 runs to 14 residues. The CDR3 sequence is CASNIPSQGYEQYF. The CDR3 DNA is TGTGCCAGTAATATCCCTTCACAGGGTTACGAGCAGTACTTC.

V is TRBV18 and J is TRBJ1-2; D gene uncertain. The CDR3 has 15 residues. CDR1 KGHSH and CDR2 LQKENI come from the germline V gene. V gave up 0 bases and J gave up 1 base, with 9 bases separating them. DNA of the CDR3: TGTGCCAGCTCACCACCAATCGCAGTTAACTATGGCTACACCTTC. Encoded protein: CASSPPIAVNYGYTF.

J is TRBJ2-6 and V is TRBV4-3; tentatively, D is TRBD2 (5 bases). V was pared by 0 bases and J by 0 bases, with 12 bases between. This CDR3 spans 18 amino acids. Germline CDR1 LGHNA, CDR2 YSLEER. The CDR3 protein is CASSQDRIGSSGANVLTF. Written as DNA, the CDR3 is TGCGCCAGCAGCCAAGATAGAATTGGGAGCTCTGGGGCCAACGTCCTGACTTTC.

The chain uses TRBV7-2 and TRBJ2-1; 9 positions agree with TRBD1. The CDR3 is made up of 16 amino acids. The germline gives CDR1 SGHTA, CDR2 FQGNSA. V lost 5 bases to trimming and J lost 5 bases; unmatched junction nucleotides: 10. CDR3 bases: TGTGCCAGCAGCCCTCGGGGACAGGGTCACGACAATGAGCAGTTCTTC. Amino acids: CASSPRGQGHDNEQFF.

The table lists this clone with a count of one. This chain joins TRBV5-4 and TRBJ1-2, with D hard to call. CDR1 SGHNT and CDR2 YYREEE come from the germline V gene (reference sequence). The V end lost 3 bases, the J end lost 5 bases, and 5 bases lay between the germline ends. The CDR3 has 11 residues. The CDR3 nucleotides are TGTGCCAGCAGCTCGAGTTATGGCTACACCTTC. Its translation: CASSSSYGYTF.

V gene TRBV2 combines with J gene TRBJ1-2, with a weak D call TRBD1 (5 bases). Germline V gene lookup returns CDR1 SNHLY and CDR2 FYNNEI. The CDR3 length is 14 residues. V was shortened by 3 bases and J by 7 bases, with 15 bases between the two germline ends. The CDR3 nucleotides read TGTGCCAGCAGTGATATAGTGACAGATAGTGGCTACACCTTC. Translated: CASSDIVTDSGYTF.